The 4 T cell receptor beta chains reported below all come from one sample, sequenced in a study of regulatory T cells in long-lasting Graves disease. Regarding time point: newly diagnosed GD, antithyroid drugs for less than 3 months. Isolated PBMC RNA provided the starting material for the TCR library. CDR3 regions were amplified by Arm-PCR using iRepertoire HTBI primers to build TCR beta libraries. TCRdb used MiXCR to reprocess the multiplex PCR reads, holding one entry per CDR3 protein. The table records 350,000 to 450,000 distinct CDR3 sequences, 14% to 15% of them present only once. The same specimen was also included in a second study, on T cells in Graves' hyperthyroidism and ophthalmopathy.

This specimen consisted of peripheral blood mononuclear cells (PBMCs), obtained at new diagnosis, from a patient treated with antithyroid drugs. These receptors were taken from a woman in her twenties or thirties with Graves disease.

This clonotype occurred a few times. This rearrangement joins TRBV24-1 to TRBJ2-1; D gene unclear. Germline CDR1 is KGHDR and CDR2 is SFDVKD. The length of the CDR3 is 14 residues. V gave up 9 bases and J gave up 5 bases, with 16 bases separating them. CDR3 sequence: CATSSPWQNNEQFF. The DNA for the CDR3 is TGTGCCACCTCATCCCCGTGGCAGAACAATGAGCAGTTCTTC.

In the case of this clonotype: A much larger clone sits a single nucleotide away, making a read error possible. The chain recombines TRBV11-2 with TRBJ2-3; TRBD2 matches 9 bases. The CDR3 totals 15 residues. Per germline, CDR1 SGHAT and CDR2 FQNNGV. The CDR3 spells CAGSRRGLASDTQYF. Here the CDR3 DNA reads TGTGCCGGCAGCAGGCGGGGACTAGCATCAGATACGCAGTATTTT.

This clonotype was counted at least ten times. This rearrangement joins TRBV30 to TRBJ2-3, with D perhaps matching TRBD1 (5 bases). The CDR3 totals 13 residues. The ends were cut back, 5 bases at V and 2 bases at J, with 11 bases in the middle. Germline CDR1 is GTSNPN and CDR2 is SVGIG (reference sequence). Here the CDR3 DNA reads TGTGCCTGGGTTAGGGGCCTCACAGATACGCAGTATTTT. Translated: CAWVRGLTDTQYF.

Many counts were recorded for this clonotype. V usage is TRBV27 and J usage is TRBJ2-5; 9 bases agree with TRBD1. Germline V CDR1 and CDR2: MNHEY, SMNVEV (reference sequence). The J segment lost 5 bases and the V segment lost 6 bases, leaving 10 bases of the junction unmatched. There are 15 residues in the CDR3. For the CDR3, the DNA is TGTGCCAGCAGCTTACGGGGACAGGGATGGGAGACCCAGTACTTC. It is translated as CASSLRGQGWETQYF.